Listed below are T cell receptor beta chains from one sample, sequenced in a study of blood T cell repertoires in COVID-19. Some clones are missing from TCRdb's copy, which holds only in-frame ones; the method was immunoSEQ multiplex PCR. The top ten hold roughly 3% of the sample, which has about 250,000 clones, 87% seen once. What was sequenced was peripheral blood. The receptors were gathered from a young man with active or convalescent COVID-19. The CDR3 runs from the conserved cysteine through the conserved F or W. Each record gives: clone size, J gene, V gene, D gene, CDR3 DNA, CDR3 protein. A D gene is named only where the DNA matches it firmly. Only part of the rows carry a size: once, few, many, or a class if the clone is expanded.

NA TRBJ2-1 TRBV2 TRBD2 TGTGCCAGCAGTCCGAGGACTAGCGGGAGACCGTTCTTC CASSPRTSGRPFF
NA TRBJ1-1 TRBV18 NA TGTGCCAGCTCACGATTGGGACATCAGACTTCCCGTATGAACACTGAAGCTTTCTTT CASSRLGHQTSRMNTEAFF
NA TRBJ1-2 TRBV2 NA TGTGCCAGCATCCCGGGACAAGCCGGCTACACCTTC CASIPGQAGYTF
NA TRBJ1-2 TRBV18 TRBD1 TGTGCCAGCTCGTTCCCGGGACAGGGCCACTATGGCTACACCTTC CASSFPGQGHYGYTF
NA TRBJ2-5 TRBV19 NA TGTGCCAGTAGTATACAAGGGGCCGAGACCCAGTACTTC CASSIQGAETQYF
NA TRBJ1-3 TRBV19 NA TGTGCCAGTAGTGCGGACAGCGCGGGAAACACCATATATTTT CASSADSAGNTIYF
NA TRBJ1-2 TRBV6-5 NA TGTGCCAGCAGTTACTCGAGAACAGGGATTGGCTACACCTTC CASSYSRTGIGYTF
NA TRBJ2-2 TRBV7-3 TRBD2 TGTGCCAGGGGGGAGACTAGCGGGAGCACCGGGGAGCTGTTTTTT CARGETSGSTGELFF
NA TRBJ1-2 TRBV18 TRBD1 TGTGCCAGCTCACCATACGAAGGGGGCAACTATGGCTACACCTTC CASSPYEGGNYGYTF
NA TRBJ1-4 TRBV3-1/TRBV3-2 TRBD1 TGTGCCAGCAGATTGAGGGACAGGGAAAGCGAAAAACTGTTTTTT CASRLRDRESEKLFF
NA TRBJ2-5 TRBV28 NA TGTGCCAGCAGTTTGCCCGGGATGGGGGAGACCCAGTACTTC CASSLPGMGETQYF
NA TRBJ2-1 TRBV7-9 TRBD2 TGTGCCAGCAGCTTACTTGAGGGCATAGCGGGAAACAATGAGCAGTTCTTC CASSLLEGIAGNNEQFF
NA TRBJ1-5 TRBV6-5 NA TGTGCCAGCAGTACGGGACACGCATTCAATCAGCCCCAGCATTTT CASSTGHAFNQPQHF
NA TRBJ1-5 TRBV18 TRBD1 TGTGCCAGCTCATTCTCGGGACAGGGGCTGAATCAGCCCCAGCATTTT CASSFSGQGLNQPQHF
NA TRBJ1-4 TRBV7-9 NA TGTGCCAGCAGTCCTACAGGGTCCGATGAAAAACTGTTTTTT CASSPTGSDEKLFF
NA TRBJ1-5 TRBV7-9 TRBD1 TGTGCCAGCAGCGAGGGACAGCTAAATCAGCCCCAGCATTTT CASSEGQLNQPQHF
NA TRBJ1-1 TRBV9 NA TGTGCCAGCAGCGTAGGTCGGGGGTCGGGCACTGAAGCTTTCTTT CASSVGRGSGTEAFF
few TRBJ2-7 TRBV9 TRBD2 TGTGCCAGCAGCGCTAGGGCTAGCGGTCAATACGAGCAGTACTTC CASSARASGQYEQYF
NA TRBJ2-5 TRBV28 TRBD2 TGTGCCAGCAGTCTACTAGCGGGGCAAGAGACCCAGTACTTC CASSLLAGQETQYF
NA TRBJ1-4 TRBV6-5 NA TGTGCCAGCAGTTACTTCTGGGAGGGGGGTGAAAAACTGTTTTTT CASSYFWEGGEKLFF
NA TRBJ2-1 TRBV7-2 TRBD2 TGTGCCAGCAGCATTCTATTAGCGGGAGGGTGGAATGAGCAGTTCTTC CASSILLAGGWNEQFF
NA TRBJ1-3 TRBV28 NA TGTGCCAGCACCCTCTCTGGAAACACCATATATTTT CASTLSGNTIYF
NA TRBJ2-1 TRBV28 TRBD2 TGTGCCAGCAGTTTGACAAAGGGGACTAGCGGGAGCGCCCATTACAATGAGCAGTTCTTC CASSLTKGTSGSAHYNEQFF
NA TRBJ1-5 TRBV27 NA TGTGCCAGCAGTTTGGGAGGTTCTCAGCCCCAGCATTTT CASSLGGSQPQHF
NA TRBJ2-7 TRBV19 TRBD1 TGTGCCAGTAGTATAGATGGGACAGGAGAGACCGAGCAGTACTTC CASSIDGTGETEQYF
few TRBJ1-2 TRBV7-9 NA TGTGCCAGCAGCGACGACACAAACTATGGCTACACCTTC CASSDDTNYGYTF
NA TRBJ2-7 TRBV30 NA TGTGCCTGGACGACCCGGTGGGGCCTCACCCCCTACGAGCAGTACTTC CAWTTRWGLTPYEQYF
NA TRBJ1-5 TRBV6-6 TRBD1 TGTGCCAGCAGTTCCCCGGGACAGGGGAATCAGCCCCAGCATTTT CASSSPGQGNQPQHF
NA TRBJ2-4 TRBV21-1 NA TGTGCCAGCAGCAAACTAGAGACAGGGGCAGGAAACATTCAGTACTTC CASSKLETGAGNIQYF
NA TRBJ2-1 TRBV7-2 TRBD2 TGTGCCAGCAGCTTAGTGGGGGGGTACAATGAGCAGTTCTTC CASSLVGGYNEQFF
NA TRBJ2-1 TRBV9 TRBD1 TGTGCCAGCAGCGTATCCGGGACAGGGAGCCCACTCGCCTACAATGAGCAGTTCTTC CASSVSGTGSPLAYNEQFF
NA TRBJ1-2 TRBV6-5 NA TGTGCCAGCAGTTACTCCTACCGCCCTGTTGATGGCTACACCTTC CASSYSYRPVDGYTF
NA TRBJ1-1 TRBV9 NA TGTGCCAGCAGCGTAGCAGGGCGGGGGGACACTGAAGCTTTCTTT CASSVAGRGDTEAFF
few TRBJ1-5 TRBV12-3/TRBV12-4 NA TGTGCCAGCAGTAGGAACAGTGATCAGCCCCAGCATTTT CASSRNSDQPQHF
NA TRBJ2-2 TRBV10-3 TRBD1 TGTGCCATCAGTCGACAGGGACCGGCCGGGGAGCTGTTTTTT CAISRQGPAGELFF
NA TRBJ1-1 TRBV9 TRBD1 TGTGCCAGCAGCGCCTGGACAGGGCGGGGAGGTTTGAACACTGAAGCTTTCTTT CASSAWTGRGGLNTEAFF
NA TRBJ2-2 TRBV5-6 NA TGTGCCAGCAGCTTTTTAAACACCGGGGAGCTGTTTTTT CASSFLNTGELFF
NA TRBJ1-5 TRBV19 NA TGTGCCAGTAGTCCCGGGGAGGATCAGCCCCAGCATTTT CASSPGEDQPQHF
NA TRBJ2-1 TRBV5-1 TRBD2 TGCGCCAGCAGCTTGTCGGGACTAGCGGGGGGGTACAATGAGCAGTTCTTC CASSLSGLAGGYNEQFF
NA TRBJ1-4 TRBV19 TRBD1 TGTGCCAGTAATAAGCGTTCAGGGGGTGAAAAACTGTTTTTT CASNKRSGGEKLFF
NA TRBJ1-1 TRBV11-2 TRBD1 TGTGCCAGCAGCTTTTATCGGACAGGACTGAACACTGAAGCTTTCTTT CASSFYRTGLNTEAFF
NA TRBJ1-3 TRBV10-3 NA TGTGCCTGTAATTCGGGAAACACCATATATTTT CACNSGNTIYF
NA TRBJ2-7 TRBV9 NA TGTGCCAGCAGCGTAGAGCCGGGATTAGACGAGCAGTACTTC CASSVEPGLDEQYF
NA TRBJ1-1 TRBV5-1 TRBD1 TGCGCCAGCAGCCTCCTGACAGGGGGGGTGAGCACTGAAGCTTTCTTT CASSLLTGGVSTEAFF
NA TRBJ2-7 TRBV6-5 TRBD2 TGTGCCAGCAGTCCGGGACTAGCGAGTTACGAGCAGTACTTC CASSPGLASYEQYF
NA TRBJ1-3 TRBV7-2 NA TGTGCCAGCAGCTTAGCCCCACTCAGTGAGGATGGAAACACCATATATTTT CASSLAPLSEDGNTIYF
NA TRBJ2-5 TRBV5-6 TRBD2 TGTGCCAGCAGCTTGCGACTAGCGGGAACAGAGACCCAGTACTTC CASSLRLAGTETQYF
NA TRBJ2-1 TRBV29-1 NA TGCAGCGCCAAATGGGGCAGTTACAATGAGCAGTTCTTC CSAKWGSYNEQFF
NA TRBJ2-1 TRBV13 TRBD2 TGTGCCAGCAGCTTTAGCGGGAGCTCCTACAATGAGCAGTTCTTC CASSFSGSSYNEQFF
NA TRBJ1-1 TRBV19 TRBD1 TGTGCCAGTAGTTCCCGGGACAGGAGGACTGAAGCTTTCTTT CASSSRDRRTEAFF
NA TRBJ2-3 TRBV2 NA TGTGCCAGCAGTGAACGGAGGAATACGCAGTATTTT CASSERRNTQYF
NA TRBJ2-3 TRBV24-1 TRBD2 TGTGCCACCAGTGACCCCCGGGGGGGGGATCTCACAGATACGCAGTATTTT CATSDPRGGDLTDTQYF
once TRBJ1-4 TRBV12-3/TRBV12-4 NA TGTGCCAGCAGCGCTAGGGGAGAAAAACTGTTTTTT CASSARGEKLFF
few TRBJ2-1 TRBV7-9 NA TGTGCCAGCAGCTCCCTAGGAGGGCGGAGAAGCTCCTACAATGAGCAGTTCTTC CASSSLGGRRSSYNEQFF
once TRBJ2-7 TRBV27 TRBD1 TGTGCCAGCAGTCCGGGACCGGGACAGGGAAAGTACGAGCAGTACTTC CASSPGPGQGKYEQYF
NA TRBJ1-1 TRBV14 TRBD1 TGTGCCAGCAGTCCTAGGCAGGGGGCCATGAACACTGAAGCTTTCTTT CASSPRQGAMNTEAFF
NA TRBJ2-1 TRBV30 TRBD2 TGTGCCTGGAGTGTATCCTTGACTAGCGGGGGGGATGAGCAGTTCTTC CAWSVSLTSGGDEQFF
NA TRBJ2-7 TRBV3-1/TRBV3-2 TRBD2 TGTGCCAGCAGCTCCGGGCGGGGGGGCCCCGAGCAGTACTTC CASSSGRGGPEQYF
NA TRBJ2-5 TRBV6-2/TRBV6-3 NA TGTGCCAGCAGCGAACCACAGCTCTTTGAGACCCAGTACTTC CASSEPQLFETQYF